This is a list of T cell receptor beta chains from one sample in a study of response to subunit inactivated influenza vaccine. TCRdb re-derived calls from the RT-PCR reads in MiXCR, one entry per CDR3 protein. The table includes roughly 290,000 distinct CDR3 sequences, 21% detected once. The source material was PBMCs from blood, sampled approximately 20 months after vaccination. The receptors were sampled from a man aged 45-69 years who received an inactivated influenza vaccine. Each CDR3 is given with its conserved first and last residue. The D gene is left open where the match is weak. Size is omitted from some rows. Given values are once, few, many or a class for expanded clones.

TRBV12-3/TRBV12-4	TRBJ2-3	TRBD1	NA	CASSLSGGTDTRYF	TGTGCCAGCAGTTTGTCAGGGGGAACAGATACGCGGTATTTT
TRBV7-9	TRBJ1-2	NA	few	CASSFTDLYGYTF	TGTGCCAGCAGCTTTACAGACCTATATGGCTACACCTTC
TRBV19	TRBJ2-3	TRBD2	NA	CASSLGTSNTDTQYF	TGTGCCAGTAGTCTAGGGACTAGCAACACAGATACGCAGTATTTT
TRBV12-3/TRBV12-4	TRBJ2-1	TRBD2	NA	CASSLMASGVGNEQFF	TGTGCCAGCAGTTTAATGGCTAGCGGGGTTGGCAATGAGCAGTTCTTC
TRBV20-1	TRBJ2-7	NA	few	CSAPGAGNFYEQYF	TGCAGTGCTCCAGGGGCGGGGAATTTTTACGAGCAGTACTTC
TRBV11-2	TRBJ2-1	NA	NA	CASSLVRNPYNEQFF	TGTGCCAGCAGCTTAGTAAGAAACCCATACAATGAGCAGTTCTTC
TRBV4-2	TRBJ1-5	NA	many	CASSQGLQGQPQHF	TGTGCCAGCAGCCAAGGGTTGCAGGGCCAGCCCCAGCATTTT
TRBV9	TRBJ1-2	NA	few	CASSEPNGYTF	TGTGCCAGCAGCGAACCAAATGGCTACACCTTC
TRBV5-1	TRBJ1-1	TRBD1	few	CASSTYTGATEAFF	TGCGCCAGCAGCACATATACAGGGGCCACTGAAGCTTTCTTT
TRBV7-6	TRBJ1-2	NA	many	CASSLAQGLDGYTF	TGTGCCAGCAGCTTAGCGCAGGGGTTGGATGGCTACACCTTC
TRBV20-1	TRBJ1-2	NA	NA	CSARTASQINYGYTF	TGCAGTGCTAGGACAGCCTCCCAGATTAACTATGGCTACACCTTC
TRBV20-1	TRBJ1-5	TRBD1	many	CSARAPGQTHQPQHF	TGCAGTGCTAGAGCCCCGGGACAGACTCATCAGCCCCAGCATTTT
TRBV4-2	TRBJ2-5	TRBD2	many	CASSQGPSGLETQYF	TGTGCCAGCAGCCAGGGCCCTAGCGGTTTAGAGACCCAGTACTTC
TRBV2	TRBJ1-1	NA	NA	CASSQPDPDGKLFF	TGTGCCAGCAGCCAGCCGGACCCGGACGGTAAACTTTTCTTT
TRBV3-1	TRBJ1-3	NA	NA	CASSQDSGASGNSIYF	TGTGCCAGCAGCCAAGATTCCGGGGCCTCTGGAAACTCCATATATTTT
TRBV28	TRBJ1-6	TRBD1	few	CASSSGQGASNSPLHF	TGTGCCAGCAGCTCGGGACAGGGGGCTTCAAATTCACCCCTCCACTTT
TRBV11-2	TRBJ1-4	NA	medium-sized	CASSLDSLTYEKLFF	TGTGCCAGCAGCTTAGACTCCCTTACCTATGAAAAACTGTTTTTT
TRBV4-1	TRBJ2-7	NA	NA	CASSQDRAPTYEQYF	TGCGCCAGCAGCCAAGATCGGGCGCCGACCTACGAGCAGTACTTC
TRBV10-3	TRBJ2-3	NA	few	CAISDGLGDTQYF	TGTGCCATCAGTGATGGATTGGGAGATACGCAGTATTTT
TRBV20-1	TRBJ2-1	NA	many	CSARDNEQFF	TGCAGTGCTAGAGACAATGAGCAGTTCTTC
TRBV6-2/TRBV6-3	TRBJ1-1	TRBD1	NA	CASSRDRAGTEAFF	TGTGCCAGCAGTAGGGACAGGGCTGGCACTGAAGCTTTCTTT
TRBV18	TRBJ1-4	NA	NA	CASSPLVGSTNEKLFF	TGTGCCAGCTCACCACTGGTGGGGTCAACTAATGAAAAACTGTTTTTT
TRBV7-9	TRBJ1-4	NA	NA	CASSSGLSRENLFF	TGTGCCAGCAGCTCGGGACTGTCCCGGGAAAATCTGTTTTTT
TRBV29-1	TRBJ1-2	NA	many	CSAGTGTRNYGYTF	TGCAGCGCGGGAACAGGGACAAGGAACTATGGCTACACCTTC
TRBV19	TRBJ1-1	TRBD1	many	CASSSGGKTEAFF	TGTGCCAGTAGTTCAGGGGGGAAGACTGAAGCTTTCTTT
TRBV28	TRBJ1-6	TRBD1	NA	CASSLLPGQGYYNSPLHF	TGTGCCAGCAGTTTACTCCCGGGACAGGGGTATTATAATTCACCCCTCCACTTT
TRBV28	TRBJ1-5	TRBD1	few	CASSSIDRGTQPQHF	TGTGCCAGCAGTTCGATCGACAGGGGAACTCAGCCCCAGCATTTT
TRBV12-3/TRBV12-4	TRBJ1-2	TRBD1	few	CASSYRGGLNYGYTF	TGTGCCAGCAGTTACCGAGGGGGCTTAAACTATGGCTACACCTTC
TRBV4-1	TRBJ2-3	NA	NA	CASSPVPSTDTQYF	TGCGCCAGCAGCCCGGTCCCGAGCACAGATACGCAGTATTTT
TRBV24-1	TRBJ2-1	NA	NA	CATSDLQGADEQFF	TGTGCCACCAGTGATTTGCAGGGCGCGGATGAGCAGTTCTTC
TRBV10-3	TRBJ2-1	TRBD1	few	CAISDPGQGFGNEQFF	TGTGCCATCAGTGACCCGGGACAGGGTTTTGGGAATGAGCAGTTCTTC
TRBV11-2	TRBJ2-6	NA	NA	CASRRTAIPNYGSGANVLTF	TGTGCCAGCAGACGGACAGCGATTCCCAACTACGGCTCTGGGGCCAACGTCCTGACTTTC
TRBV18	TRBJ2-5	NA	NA	CASSPPLKETQYF	TGTGCCAGCTCACCACCTCTTAAAGAGACCCAGTACTTC
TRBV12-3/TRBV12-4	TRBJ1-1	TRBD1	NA	CASGRDRETANTEAFF	TGTGCCAGCGGACGGGACAGGGAGACGGCGAACACTGAAGCTTTCTTT
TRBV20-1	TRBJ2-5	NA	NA	CSARPAFGGQTQYF	TGCAGTGCTCGGCCGGCCTTCGGCGGGCAGACCCAGTACTTC
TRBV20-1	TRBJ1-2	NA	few	CSARADEGQSVYGYTF	TGCAGTGCTAGAGCTGATGAAGGACAGTCCGTCTATGGCTACACCTTC
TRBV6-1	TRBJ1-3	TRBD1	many	CASRRRTGLSGNTIYF	TGTGCCAGCAGACGCCGGACAGGTCTCTCTGGAAACACCATATATTTT
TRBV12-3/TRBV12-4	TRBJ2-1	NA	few	CASSLANAGSGNEQFF	TGTGCCAGCAGTTTAGCGAACGCGGGATCGGGAAATGAGCAGTTCTTC
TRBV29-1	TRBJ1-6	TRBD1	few	CSVGTGQNNSPLHF	TGCAGCGTTGGGACAGGGCAAAACAATTCACCCCTCCACTTT
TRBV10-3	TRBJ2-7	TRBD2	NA	CAISKGKRENEQYF	TGTGCCATCAGTAAAGGGAAGCGGGAGAACGAGCAGTACTTC
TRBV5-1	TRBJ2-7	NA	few	CASSFRTFSYEQYF	TGCGCCAGCAGCTTCAGGACTTTCTCCTACGAGCAGTACTTC
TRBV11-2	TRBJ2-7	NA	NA	CASSATRVEQYF	TGTGCCAGCAGCGCCACCAGGGTAGAGCAGTACTTC
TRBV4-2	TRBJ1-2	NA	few	CASSQTTANYGYTF	TGTGCCAGCAGCCAAACGACAGCTAACTATGGCTACACCTTC
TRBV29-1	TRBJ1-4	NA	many	CSAGGRRLNEKLFF	TGCAGCGCCGGCGGACGGAGACTTAATGAAAAACTGTTTTTT
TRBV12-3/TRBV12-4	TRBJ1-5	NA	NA	CASSLNSRVDSRPQHF	TGTGCCAGCAGTTTAAATAGCAGGGTCGACAGTCGGCCCCAGCATTTT
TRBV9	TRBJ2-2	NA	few	CASSVGIPNTGELFF	TGTGCCAGCAGCGTCGGGATCCCTAACACCGGGGAGCTGTTTTTT
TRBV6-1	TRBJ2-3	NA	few	CASSRTPRIDTQYF	TGTGCCAGCAGTAGGACCCCACGGATAGATACGCAGTATTTT
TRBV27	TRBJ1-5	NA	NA	CASRLRGTGNGNQPQHF	TGTGCCAGCAGGCTGCGGGGCACGGGAAATGGCAATCAGCCCCAGCATTTT
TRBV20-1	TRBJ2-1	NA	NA	CSATRSSYNEQFF	TGCAGTGCAACGAGGAGCTCCTACAATGAGCAGTTCTTC
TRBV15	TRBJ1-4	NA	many	CATSRESGITNEKLFF	TGTGCCACCAGCAGAGAATCCGGAATTACTAATGAAAAACTGTTTTTT
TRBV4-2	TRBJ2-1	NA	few	CASSQDDLVRNNEQFF	TGTGCCAGCAGCCAAGATGATCTAGTGCGAAACAATGAGCAGTTCTTC
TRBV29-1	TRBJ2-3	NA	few	CSVIAGSTDTQYF	TGCAGCGTGATCGCTGGGAGCACAGATACGCAGTATTTT
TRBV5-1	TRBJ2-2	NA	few	CASRTLGENTGELFF	TGCGCCAGCAGGACCCTGGGGGAGAACACCGGGGAGCTGTTTTTT
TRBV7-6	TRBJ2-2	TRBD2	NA	CASSLAPSGYTGELFF	TGTGCCAGCAGCTTGGCTCCTAGCGGTTACACCGGGGAGCTGTTTTTT
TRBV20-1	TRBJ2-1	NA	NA	CSASLGPPPNEQFF	TGCAGTGCTAGCCTGGGCCCTCCCCCGAATGAGCAGTTCTTC
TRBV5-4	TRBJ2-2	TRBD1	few	CASSPSQGVTGELFF	TGTGCCAGCAGCCCATCCCAGGGGGTCACCGGGGAGCTGTTTTTT
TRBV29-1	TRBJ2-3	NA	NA	CSVEDTDTQYF	TGCAGCGTTGAAGACACAGATACGCAGTATTTT
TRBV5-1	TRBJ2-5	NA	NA	CASGAQETQYF	TGCGCCAGCGGCGCCCAAGAGACCCAGTACTTC
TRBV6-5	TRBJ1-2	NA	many	CASSRTVAYGYTF	TGTGCCAGCAGTCGGACAGTAGCCTATGGCTACACCTTC
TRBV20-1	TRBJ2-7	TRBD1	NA	CSAPDRGEEQYF	TGCAGTGCGCCGGACAGGGGGGAAGAGCAGTACTTC